This T cell receptor beta chain was recorded in a study of blood T cell repertoires in COVID-19. About the study: Samples came from the United States, Italy and Spain, spanning acute and convalescent COVID-19.

There are 15 residues in the CDR3. The V gene lost 5 bases and the J gene lost 5 bases, with 16 bases spanning the gap. Germline V gene data show CDR1 as SGHVS and CDR2 as FQNEAQ. Measured with immunoSEQ multiplex PCR; TCRdb has only the in-frame clones, and not every one. The table lists roughly 40,000 clones, approximately 81% of them singletons. This clone was seen a single time. This clonotype originated in a man at least 80 years old with active or convalescent COVID-19. The rearrangement uses TRBV7-8 and TRBJ1-5; D is undetermined. Source material: peripheral blood. CDR3 sequence: CASSGREGVDQPQHF. For the CDR3, the DNA is TGTGCCAGCAGCGGGCGTGAGGGCGTCGATCAGCCCCAGCATTTT.